What follows are 18 T cell receptor beta chains derived from one specimen sequenced in a study of T cell responses to AZD1222 COVID-19 vaccine. Repertoires were generated with immunoSEQ multiplex PCR, while TCRdb's copy carries only in-frame clones and drops some. The sample has roughly 56,000 clones, approximately 85% seen once; the top ten hold around 16%. The sample here was peripheral blood, taken on day 0 of AZD1222 vaccination. The receptors derive from an adult in good health.

This clone was counted a single time. V and J are TRBV19 and TRBJ2-3; TRBD1 or TRBD2 may be the D gene (5 bases each). This CDR3 is 16 amino acids long. Trimming cost V 5 bases and J 3 bases, with 18 bases left between them. CDR1 and CDR2 (germline): LNHDA, SQIVND (reference sequence). CDR3 sequence: CASSPMGGTLTDTQYF. The CDR3 DNA is TGTGCCAGTAGTCCAATGGGTGGGACGCTTACAGATACGCAGTATTTT.

The chain joins TRBV29-1 to TRBJ2-1; 9 nucleotides line up with TRBD2. Losses at the gene ends were 4 bases for V and 2 bases for J; bases not matched to a gene: 3. The CDR3 runs 14 residues. Germline loops: CDR1 SQVTM, CDR2 ANQGSEA. The CDR3 region is CSVGASGAYNEQFF. CDR3 DNA: TGCAGCGTTGGTGCTAGCGGGGCCTACAATGAGCAGTTCTTC.

The chain joins TRBV27 to TRBJ2-1; TRBD1 is a possible D gene (5 bases). The CDR3 spans 20 residues. The V gene's germline CDR1 is MNHEY and CDR2 SMNVEV (reference sequence). The V end was cut by 4 bases, the J end by 0 bases, with 25 bases between. CDR3 sequence: CASSSKGIDRDKSSYNEQFF. CDR3 nucleotides: TGTGCCAGCAGTTCTAAGGGGATCGACAGAGACAAGAGCTCCTACAATGAGCAGTTCTTC.

V gene TRBV4-1 combines with J gene TRBJ2-1; 10 nucleotides line up with TRBD1. Per the germline V gene, CDR1 is MGHRA and CDR2 is YSYEKL. Unmatched junction bases numbered 13, after V lost 2 bases and J lost 0 bases. The CDR3 totals 20 residues. CDR3 nucleotides: TGCGCCAGCAGCCAATCTGAGACAGGGGGCCTTTACAGCTCCTACAATGAGCAGTTCTTC. It yields the protein CASSQSETGGLYSSYNEQFF.

This clone was seen a few times. The genes are TRBV19 and TRBJ1-1; tentatively, D is TRBD1 (6 bases). CDR1 is LNHDA, CDR2 SQIVND, per germline (reference sequence). V was clipped by 3 bases and J by 6 bases, with 11 bases between them. CDR3 size: 13 residues. CDR3 nucleotides: TGTGCCAGTAGTATCACAGGGATATCTGAAGCTTTCTTT. Residues: CASSITGISEAFF.

The J gene is TRBJ1-6, the V gene TRBV5-1, with D possibly being TRBD1 (5 bases). The V gene's germline CDR1 is SGHRS and CDR2 YFSETQ. The CDR3 length is 15 residues. Trimming removed 0 bases from V and 8 bases from J, with 12 bases in between. The CDR3 sequence is CASSLGRGRDSPLHF. The CDR3 bases are TGCGCCAGCAGCTTGGGGAGGGGCCGTGATTCACCCCTCCACTTT.

J is TRBJ1-2 and V is TRBV19; D perhaps matches TRBD1 (6 bases). The CDR3 is 13 amino acids. The germline gives CDR1 LNHDA, CDR2 SQIVND (reference sequence). Trimming stripped 1 base from V and 8 bases from J, with 11 bases between. CDR3 nucleotide sequence: TGTGCCAGTAGTATAGGCCCAGGGGTCGGCTACACCTTC. It codes for CASSIGPGVGYTF.

The chain joins TRBV27 to TRBJ1-1; 8 positions match TRBD1. In germline, CDR1 is MNHEY, CDR2 SMNVEV (reference sequence). V shed 4 bases, J shed 2 bases, and the junction held 12 bases outside the gene matches. CDR3 length: 17 amino acids. CDR3 DNA sequence: TGTGCCAGCAGTTCCCTCGGACAGGGAATTTTCAACACTGAAGCTTTCTTT. Protein product: CASSSLGQGIFNTEAFF.

The chain carries TRBV2 and TRBJ2-7, with no clear D. Germline V gives CDR1 SNHLY, CDR2 FYNNEI. The CDR3 contains 12 residues. V gave up 4 bases and J gave up 5 bases, with 9 bases separating them. The CDR3 here is CASSVLSNEQYF. The CDR3 nucleotides read TGTGCCAGCAGTGTCCTGTCAAACGAGCAGTACTTC.

CDR3 bases: TGTGCCAGCAGCCCAATGACCCCGGGGATGAACACTGAAGCTTTCTTT. Protein sequence: CASSPMTPGMNTEAFF. This sequence joins TRBV7-8 and TRBJ1-1; D is unclear. Trimming pared 5 bases from V and 0 bases from J, leaving 16 bases between. The germline gives CDR1 SGHVS, CDR2 FQNEAQ. This CDR3 is 16 amino acids long.

The rearrangement links TRBV11-2 to TRBJ1-6; no clear D gene. The CDR3 is 14 amino acids. The V gene lost 1 base and the J gene lost 1 base, with 2 bases spanning the gap. Per the germline V gene, CDR1 is SGHAT and CDR2 is FQNNGV. The CDR3 DNA reads as TGTGCCAGCAGCTTAGTGTCCTATAATTCACCCCTCCACTTT. Amino acids: CASSLVSYNSPLHF.

This CDR3 reads CATRRPPNEKLFF. The DNA of the CDR3 is TGTGCCACCCGACGGCCCCCGAATGAAAAACTGTTTTTT. The chain uses TRBV10-3 and TRBJ1-4, with unresolved D. The germline CDR1 and CDR2 sequences are ENHRY and SYGVKD. This CDR3 region has 13 residues. Trimming took off 10 bases at V and 5 bases at J, with 14 bases between the two ends.

On this clone: At one end the junction does not follow the germline gene, possibly because of a read error. The chain's CDR3 is CASSEFGRSLKF. CDR3 DNA sequence: TGTGCCAGCAGTGAATTTGGCAGGTCTTTAAAATTC. V usage is TRBV6-1 and J usage is TRBJ2-7; the D is unclear. This CDR3 is 12 amino acids long. CDR1 MNHNS and CDR2 SASEGT come from the germline V gene.

The chain links TRBV5-4 to TRBJ2-3; 7 positions agree with TRBD2. Germline V gives CDR1 SGHNT, CDR2 YYREEE (reference sequence). This CDR3 is 16 amino acids long. V lost 0 bases to trimming and J lost 10 bases; unmatched junction nucleotides: 14. This CDR3 reads CASSLGSSGETSAQYF. The CDR3 DNA follows: TGTGCCAGCAGCTTGGGGTCGAGCGGGGAGACATCGGCGCAGTATTTT.

The J gene is TRBJ2-5, the V gene TRBV5-4; D is unclear. The CDR3 runs 17 residues. V was clipped by 0 bases and J by 6 bases, with 21 bases between them. Germline lookup yields CDR1 SGHNT and CDR2 YYREEE (reference sequence). The CDR3 spells CASSLGIRTMVTQTQYF. The CDR3 DNA reads as TGTGCCAGCAGCTTGGGGATCCGGACCATGGTTACGCAGACCCAGTACTTC.

The chain recombines TRBV28 with TRBJ2-5; 7 bases line up with TRBD2. Germline-derived CDR1 and CDR2 are MDHEN and SYDVKM. CDR3 length equals 14 residues. Trimming removed 8 bases from V and 5 bases from J; junction bases left unmatched: 11. The CDR3 is CASANTGGAETQYF. The DNA of the CDR3 is TGTGCCAGCGCTAACACGGGGGGTGCGGAGACCCAGTACTTC.

The rearrangement uses TRBV3-1 (or the pseudogene TRBV3-2) and TRBJ2-1, with 15 nucleotides matching TRBD2. This CDR3 spans 19 amino acids. Unmatched junction bases numbered 6, after V lost 3 bases and J lost 0 bases. Per germline, CDR1 LGHDT and CDR2 YNNKEL (reference sequence). CDR3 loop: CASSHLGLAGGNSYNEQFF. The DNA of the CDR3 is TGTGCCAGCAGCCACCTGGGACTAGCGGGGGGAAACTCCTACAATGAGCAGTTCTTC.

The chain links TRBV2 to TRBJ1-5; D unresolved. Germline V gene sequence: CDR1 SNHLY, CDR2 FYNNEI. The V gene lost 2 bases and the J gene lost 3 bases, with 8 bases spanning the gap. This CDR3 has 14 amino acids. The CDR3 DNA sequence: TGTGCCAGCAGTGAAATGGCAGTCAATCAGCCCCAGCATTTT. Amino acids: CASSEMAVNQPQHF.